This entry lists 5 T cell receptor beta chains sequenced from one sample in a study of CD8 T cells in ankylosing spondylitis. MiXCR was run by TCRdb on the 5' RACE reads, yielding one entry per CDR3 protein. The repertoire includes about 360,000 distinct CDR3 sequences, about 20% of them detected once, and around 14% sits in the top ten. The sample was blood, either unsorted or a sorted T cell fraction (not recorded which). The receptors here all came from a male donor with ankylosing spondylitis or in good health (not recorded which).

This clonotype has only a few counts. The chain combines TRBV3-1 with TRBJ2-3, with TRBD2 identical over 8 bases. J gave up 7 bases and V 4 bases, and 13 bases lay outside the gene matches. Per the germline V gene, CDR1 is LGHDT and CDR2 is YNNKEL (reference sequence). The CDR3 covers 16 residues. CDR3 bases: TGTGCCAGCAGCCGATGGTCAAGCGGGGGTAGGAATACGCAGTATTTT. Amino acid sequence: CASSRWSSGGRNTQYF.

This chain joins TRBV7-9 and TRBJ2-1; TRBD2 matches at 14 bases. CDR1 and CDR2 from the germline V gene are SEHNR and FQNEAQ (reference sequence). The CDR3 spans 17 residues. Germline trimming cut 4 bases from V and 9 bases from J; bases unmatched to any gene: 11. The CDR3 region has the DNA TGTGCCAGCAGCTCCCCGACTAGCGGGGGGGCCACGGGTGAGCAGTTCTTC. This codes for CASSSPTSGGATGEQFF.

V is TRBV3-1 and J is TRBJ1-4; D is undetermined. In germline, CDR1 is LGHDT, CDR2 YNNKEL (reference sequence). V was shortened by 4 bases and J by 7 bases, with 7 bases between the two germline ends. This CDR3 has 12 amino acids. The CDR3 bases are TGTGCCAGCAGCCGACGAGGTGAAAAACTGTTTTTT. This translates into CASSRRGEKLFF.

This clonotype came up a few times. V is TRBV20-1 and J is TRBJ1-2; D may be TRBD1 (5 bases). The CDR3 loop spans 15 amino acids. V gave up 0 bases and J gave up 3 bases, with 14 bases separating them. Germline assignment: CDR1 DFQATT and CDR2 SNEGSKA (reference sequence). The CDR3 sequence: CSARDFAGLDYGYTF. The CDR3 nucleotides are TGCAGTGCTAGAGATTTTGCAGGGTTAGACTATGGCTACACCTTC.

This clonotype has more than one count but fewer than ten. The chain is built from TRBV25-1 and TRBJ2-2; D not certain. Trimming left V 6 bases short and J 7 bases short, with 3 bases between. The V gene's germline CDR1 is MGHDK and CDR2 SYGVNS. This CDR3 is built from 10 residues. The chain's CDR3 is CASSNGELFF. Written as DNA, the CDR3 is TGTGCCAGCAGCAACGGGGAGCTGTTTTTT. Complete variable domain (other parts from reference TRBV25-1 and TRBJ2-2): EADIYQTPRYLVIGTGKKITLECSQTMGHDKMYWYQQDPGMELHLIHYSYGVNSTEKGDLSSESTVSRIRTEHFPLTLESARPSHTSQYLCASSNGELFFGEGSRLTVL.